These T cell receptor beta chains were read from a single sample in a study of glioma-infiltrating T cells. A single record per CDR3 protein comes from TCRdb applying MiXCR to the multiplex PCR reads. This repertoire shows about 180,000 distinct CDR3 sequences, more than 35% found once; its top ten account for under 6.5%. Sample: glioma tissue, nonneoplastic brain tissue, or PBMCs (not recorded which). The receptors shown here come from a human donor with low-grade glioma or glioblastoma, undergoing nonglioma brain surgery, or in good health (not recorded which). Both conserved end residues are part of each CDR3. The order of the fields is J gene, D gene, clone size, V gene, CDR3 DNA, CDR3 protein. A D gene is named only where the DNA matches it firmly. Size is stated for part of the rows, as once, few or many counts, or as a class when the clone is expanded.

>TRBJ2-1|TRBD2|many|TRBV15
TGTGCCACCAGCAGAGATTGGGGGGCGGGAGGAGCTAAGAATGAGCAGTTCTTC
CATSRDWGAGGAKNEQFF
>TRBJ2-7|TRBD2|many|TRBV28
TGTGCCAGCAGTTTAACTAGCGGGATACTCTCACCCTACGAGCAGTACTTC
CASSLTSGILSPYEQYF
>TRBJ2-3|-|many|TRBV7-2
TGTGCCAGCAGCATGGGGGGTAGGCCAGATACGCAGTATTTT
CASSMGGRPDTQYF
>TRBJ2-1|-|-|TRBV5-1
TGCGCCAGCAGATTGACGGGAAACACCTACAATGAGCAGTTCTTC
CASRLTGNTYNEQFF
>TRBJ2-7|-|few|TRBV4-1
TGCGCCAGCAGCCTGACCGGGGGTCAGGACGAGCAGTACTTC
CASSLTGGQDEQYF
>TRBJ2-3|TRBD2|-|TRBV11-2
TGTGCCAGCAGCTTACATCCGGGACTAGCGGGAGGGCCCGACACAGATACGCAGTATTTT
CASSLHPGLAGGPDTDTQYF
>TRBJ2-5|TRBD2|-|TRBV28
TGTGCCAGCAGTTTCCCAAGACCCCTAGCGGGAGGTTGGGAGACCCAGTACTTC
CASSFPRPLAGGWETQYF
>TRBJ2-5|TRBD1|-|TRBV20-1
TGCAGTGCTCGACAGGGAATACAGACTCAGTACTTC
CSARQGIQTQYF
>TRBJ2-1|-|many|TRBV6-1
TGTGCCAGCAGTGAAAGCCGCGCTGGGGATGAGCAGTTCTTC
CASSESRAGDEQFF
>TRBJ2-2|-|many|TRBV24-1
TGTGCCACCAGTGATTTAAGGAGGGGAAACACCGGGGAGCTGTTTTTT
CATSDLRRGNTGELFF
>TRBJ2-4|-|many|TRBV4-1
TGCGCCAGCAGCCAAGTCGTCGGGTTTAGAGACATTCAGTACTTC
CASSQVVGFRDIQYF